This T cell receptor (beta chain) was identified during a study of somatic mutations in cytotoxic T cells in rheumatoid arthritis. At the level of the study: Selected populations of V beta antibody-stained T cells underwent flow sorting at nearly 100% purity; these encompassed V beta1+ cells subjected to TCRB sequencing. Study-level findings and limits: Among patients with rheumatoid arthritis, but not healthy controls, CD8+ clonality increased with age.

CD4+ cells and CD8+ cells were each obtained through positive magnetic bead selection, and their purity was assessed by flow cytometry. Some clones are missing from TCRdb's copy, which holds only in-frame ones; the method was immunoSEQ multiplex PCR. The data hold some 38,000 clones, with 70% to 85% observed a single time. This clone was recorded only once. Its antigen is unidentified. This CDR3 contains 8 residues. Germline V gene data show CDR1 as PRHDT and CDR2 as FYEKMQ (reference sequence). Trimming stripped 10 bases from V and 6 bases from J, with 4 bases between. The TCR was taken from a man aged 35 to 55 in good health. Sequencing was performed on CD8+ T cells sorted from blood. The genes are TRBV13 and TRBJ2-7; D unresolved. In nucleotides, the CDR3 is TGTGCCACCGGCGAGCAGTACTTC. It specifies CATGEQYF.